Listed here are 10 T cell receptor beta chains from one sample, sequenced in a study of tumor-infiltrating lymphocytes in primary liver carcinoma. TCR beta cDNA was prepared out of roughly 450 ng total RNA by means of a constant-region primer. Three nested multiplex PCR rounds, a slightly modified ARM-PCR method, built the TCR beta libraries. Use of TRBV1-TRBV30 forward primers with a C-beta reverse primer characterized the first two PCR rounds, which lasted about 10 cycles each. From the multiplex PCR reads, TCRdb called clonotypes with MiXCR, one entry per CDR3 protein. Of 250,000 to 400,000 distinct CDR3 sequences in the sample, about 62% are singletons; the top ten hold approximately 9.4%. Germline DNA was also extracted, with blood RNA taken from unsorted whole blood. Sequencing was done on a sample of peripheral blood. The receptors were gathered from a man aged 40-49 years with primary liver carcinoma and hepatitis B virus infection.

A word on this clonotype: This may be a read error: a much more frequent sequence differs by one nucleotide. This chain uses TRBV12-3 or TRBV12-4 with TRBJ1-5; tentative D call: TRBD1 (5 bases). TRBJ2-3 explains the end of the DNA better; the J call may be wrong. This CDR3 spans 14 amino acids. The CDR3 protein is CASSLDQGHQPQYF. The DNA for the CDR3 is TGTGCCAGCAGTTTAGACCAGGGCCATCAGCCCCAGTATTTT.

The table lists this clonotype with a count of one. An end of the junction does not agree with germline; a read error may underlie this. The V call is TRBV10-2, the J call TRBJ2-7, with a possible D match to TRBD2 (6 bases). The CDR3 extends over 12 amino acids. The germline V gene has CDR1 WSHSY and CDR2 SAAADI. The CDR3 DNA reads TGCGCCGGCAGTGAGTGGGAGGACGGACAGTACTTC. It translates to CAGSEWEDGQYF.

This clonotype was seen many times. The genes are TRBV4-1 and TRBJ2-1; no definite D call. The V gene's germline CDR1 is MGHRA and CDR2 YSYEKL. The CDR3 covers 12 residues. The V gene lost 0 bases and the J gene lost 3 bases, with 0 bases spanning the gap. CDR3 residues: CASSQDYNEQFF. The CDR3 coding sequence is TGCGCCAGCAGCCAAGACTACAATGAGCAGTTCTTC.

The V and J genes are TRBV12-3 or TRBV12-4 and TRBJ1-1, with TRBD1 matching 8 bases. The ends lost 8 bases at V and 2 bases at J; junction bases unmatched: 13. The length of the CDR3 is 16 residues. The CDR3 sequence is CASGTWTGIHNTEAFF. CDR3 nucleotide sequence: TGTGCCAGCGGAACCTGGACAGGGATACATAACACTGAAGCTTTCTTT.

This clonotype was detected once. DNA of the CDR3: TGTGCCAGCACTCGGATCTACAATGAGCAGTTCTTC. Translating gives CASTRIYNEQFF. The V and J genes are TRBV6-6 and TRBJ2-1; D remains ambiguous. V was pared by 7 bases and J by 3 bases, with 7 bases between. Germline V CDR1 and CDR2: MNHNY, SVGAGI (reference sequence). The CDR3 consists of 12 residues.

This clonotype was counted at least ten times. The chain recombines TRBV7-9 with TRBJ2-3; 7 nucleotides align to TRBD1. This CDR3 contains 15 residues. Germline V CDR1 and CDR2: SEHNR, FQNEAQ (reference sequence). The J segment lost 3 bases and the V segment lost 5 bases, leaving 8 bases of the junction unmatched. In nucleotides, the CDR3 is TGTGCCAGCAGCACCCCCGGGACAGCAACAGATACGCAGTATTTT. Translated, it gives CASSTPGTATDTQYF.

The rearrangement uses TRBV6-5 and TRBJ2-2, with D perhaps being TRBD1 or TRBD2 (5 bases each). CDR1 and CDR2 from the germline V gene are MNHEY and SVGAGI. V was pared by 7 bases and J by 6 bases, with 9 bases between. The CDR3 runs to 12 residues. CDR3 DNA sequence: TGTGCCAGCATTCGGGGCCCCGGGGAGCTGTTTTTT. Amino acids: CASIRGPGELFF.

The chain joins TRBV10-3 to TRBJ2-7, with 9 bases that match TRBD2. The CDR3 sequence is 15 residues long. Germline CDR1 and CDR2: ENHRY and SYGVKD. Trimming cost V 9 bases and J 7 bases; bases outside gene matches: 16. The CDR3 nucleotides read TGTGCCATGGCAGACCAGGTAGCGGGAGTTGTTGAGCAGTACTTC. Translation gives CAMADQVAGVVEQYF.

V usage is TRBV7-9 and J usage is TRBJ2-1; 14 positions match TRBD2. Germline loops: CDR1 SEHNR, CDR2 FQNEAQ (reference sequence). The CDR3 extends over 15 amino acids. The ends lost 9 bases at V and 6 bases at J; junction bases unmatched: 7. In nucleotides, the CDR3 is TGTGCCAGTAGCGATGGGACTAGCGGGGGCAATGAGCAGTTCTTC. Its translation is CASSDGTSGGNEQFF.

This clonotype has a single count. A much larger clone sits a single nucleotide away, making a read error possible. V usage is TRBV6-2 or TRBV6-3 and J usage is TRBJ2-3; tentatively, D is TRBD2 (6 bases). V was pared by 3 bases and J by 2 bases, with 15 bases between. Germline V gene data show CDR1 as MNHEY and CDR2 as SVGEGT. The CDR3 is made up of 16 amino acids. Written as DNA, the CDR3 is TGTGCCAGCAGTTATGGGACGGGAGCGGACACAGATACGCAGTATTTT. Encoded protein: CASSYGTGADTDTQYF.